Reported below is one T cell receptor (beta chain). This sample stems from a study of blood T cell repertoires in COVID-19. On the study more broadly: The United States, Italy and Spain supplied acute and convalescent COVID-19 samples.

The authors' processing: By means of reference gene primer amplification, nucleated cell counts were estimated. Assay: immunoSEQ multiplex PCR; the TCRdb copy retains only in-frame clones and omits some. Clonal size and the V and J genes are those of that table, whereas D and trimming came from the DNA. Among 130,000 or so clones, about 85% were seen once, and the ten largest hold 1.6%. Trimming removed 6 bases at V and 4 bases at J, with 12 bases between. The CDR3 totals 13 residues. Germline V gene sequence: CDR1 MGHDK, CDR2 SYGVNS. The clonotype comes from a human donor in a cohort sampled during active COVID-19. The chain is built from TRBV25-1 and TRBJ2-5, with TRBD1 as a possible D gene (7 bases). The sequencing sample was made of peripheral blood. The CDR3 DNA sequence: TGTGCCAGCAGGGAGGGGGCCGTAGAGACCCAGTACTTC. Amino acid sequence: CASREGAVETQYF. The full variable domain, its missing parts supplied by reference TRBV25-1 and TRBJ2-5, is EADIYQTPRYLVIGTGKKITLECSQTMGHDKMYWYQQDPGMELHLIHYSYGVNSTEKGDLSSESTVSRIRTEHFPLTLESARPSHTSQYLCASREGAVETQYFGPGTRLLVL.